This T cell receptor (beta chain) is from a study of T-cell memory formation after mild COVID-19. The study's findings and limits: Cross-reactive memory appears to have joined, as suggested by some responding clones showing up in pre-infection memory. Largely, contracting CD4+ clones fell within CM and EM, and contracting CD8+ clones within EMRA. Later expanders leaned CD4+, whereas day 15 to 85 contracting clones were balanced CD4/CD8.

One entry per CDR3 protein results from TCRdb running MiXCR on the 5' RACE reads. The table shows under 650,000 distinct CDR3 sequences, with around 17% occurring only once. This CDR3 is built from 15 residues. Germline V lookup: CDR1 SEHNR, CDR2 FQNEAQ (reference sequence). Trimming removed 3 bases at V and 9 bases at J, with 15 bases between. This clonotype turned up a few times. The antigen remains unidentified. The rearrangement joins TRBV7-9 to TRBJ1-6; D uncertain. The TCR was taken from an adult woman who had mild COVID-19 (a few samples of this study predate the infection). Cell type and time point are not known. Material for sequencing was PBMCs or a T cell subset sorted from them (not recorded which). CDR3 bases: TGTGCCAGCAGCTTGGACGGGGAGAGCAGTTCACCCCTCCACTTT. This encodes CASSLDGESSSPLHF. The full variable domain, completed using reference TRBV7-9 and TRBJ1-6, is DTGVSQNPRHKITKRGQNVTFRCDPISEHNRLYWYRQTLGQGPEFLTYFQNEAQLEKSRLLSDRFSAERPKGSFSTLEIQRTEQGDSAMYLCASSLDGESSSPLHFGNGTRLTVT.